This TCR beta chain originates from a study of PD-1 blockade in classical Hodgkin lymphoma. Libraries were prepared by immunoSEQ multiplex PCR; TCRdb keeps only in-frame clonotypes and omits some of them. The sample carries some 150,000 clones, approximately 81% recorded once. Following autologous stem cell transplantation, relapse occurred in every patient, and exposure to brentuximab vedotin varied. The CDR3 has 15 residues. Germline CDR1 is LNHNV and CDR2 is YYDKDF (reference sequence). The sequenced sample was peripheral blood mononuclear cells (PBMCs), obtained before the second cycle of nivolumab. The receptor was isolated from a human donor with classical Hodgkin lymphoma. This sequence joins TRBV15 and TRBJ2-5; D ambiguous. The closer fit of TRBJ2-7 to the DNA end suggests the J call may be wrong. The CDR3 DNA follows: TGTGCCACCAGCAGAGACGCGGCACCTACCTACGAGCAGTACTTC. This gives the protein CATSRDAAPTYEQYF.